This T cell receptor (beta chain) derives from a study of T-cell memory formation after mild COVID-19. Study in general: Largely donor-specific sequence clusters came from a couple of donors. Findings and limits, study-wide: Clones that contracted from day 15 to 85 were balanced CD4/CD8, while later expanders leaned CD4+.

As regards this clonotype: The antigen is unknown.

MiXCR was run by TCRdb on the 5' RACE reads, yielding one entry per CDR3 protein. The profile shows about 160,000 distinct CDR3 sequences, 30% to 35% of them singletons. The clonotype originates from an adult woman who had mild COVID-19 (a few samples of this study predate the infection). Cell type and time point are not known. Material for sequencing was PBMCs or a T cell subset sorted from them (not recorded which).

The CDR3 protein is CASSHLDDYYEQYF. CDR3 nucleotide sequence: TGCGCCAGCAGTCACCTTGACGATTACTACGAGCAGTACTTC. This rearrangement joins TRBV23-1 to TRBJ2-7; D is uncertain. TRBV23-1 is sorted into the ORF group, with uncertain function. V was shortened by 3 bases and J by 3 bases, with 12 bases between the two germline ends. The CDR3 consists of 14 residues.